The 29 T cell receptor beta chains given below trace back to one sample, sequenced in a study of T cells in narcolepsy. The protocol was immunoSEQ multiplex PCR, while the TCRdb copy is restricted to in-frame clones and leaves out a portion. The table has 30,000 to 40,000 clones, roughly 80% seen once. The material sequenced was memory (CD45RA-) CD4+ T cells from blood. All receptors come from a human donor in good health.

This chain connects TRBV2 to TRBJ2-1; TRBD2 matches 13 bases. This CDR3 region has 14 residues. Per the germline V gene, CDR1 is SNHLY and CDR2 is FYNNEI. J lost 9 bases, V lost 7 bases, and 6 bases had no gene match. The DNA for the CDR3 is TGTGCCAGCAAGCCGGGACTAGCGGGGAGTGAGCAGTTCTTC. Translation: CASKPGLAGSEQFF. Looking up the rest from reference TRBV2 and TRBJ2-1 gives the full variable domain: EPEVTQTPSHQVTQMGQEVILRCVPISNHLYFYWYRQILGQKVEFLVSFYNNEISEKSEIFDDQFSVERPDGSNFTLKIRSTKLEDSAMYFCASKPGLAGSEQFFGPGTRLTVL.

The chain couples TRBV1 to TRBJ1-2; the D segment call TRBD1 is taken from the table without a DNA check. TRBV1 constitutes a pseudogene. The CDR3 loop spans 14 amino acids. As DNA, the CDR3 is TGCACCAGCAACCAAGTGGGGGACAGCTATGGCTACACCTTC. Its translation is CTSNQVGDSYGYTF.

The chain joins TRBV6-5 to TRBJ2-7, with 7 nucleotides matching TRBD1. The V segment lost 6 bases and the J segment 0 bases; nucleotides outside the gene matches: 5. CDR3 length equals 14 residues. CDR1 is MNHEY and CDR2 is SVGAGI in the germline V gene. The CDR3 loop is CASSYRGPSYEQYF. Here the CDR3 DNA reads TGTGCCAGCAGCTACAGGGGTCCCTCCTACGAGCAGTACTTC.

Notes on this clone: The CDR3 does not close with the conserved phenylalanine or tryptophan, likely indicating a read error. The chain is built from TRBV5-4 and TRBJ2-7; D remains unclear. Germline V CDR1 and CDR2: SGHNT, YYREEE (reference sequence). This CDR3 comprises 14 residues. V dropped 3 bases and J dropped 6 bases, with 16 bases sitting between them. CDR3 region: CASSWSLEKGEQYL. The CDR3 DNA is TGTGCCAGCAGCTGGTCTTTGGAAAAGGGCGAGCAGTACCTC.

The genes are TRBV30 and TRBJ2-1; D may correspond to TRBD1 or TRBD2 (5 bases each). The CDR3 is 12 residues long. The ends were cut back, 1 base at V and 14 bases at J, with 15 bases in the middle. Germline lookup yields CDR1 GTSNPN and CDR2 SVGIG (reference sequence). The DNA of the CDR3 is TGTGCCTGGAGTGGACAACAGGTGCGGGAGTTCTTC. This codes for CAWSGQQVREFF.

V gene TRBV6-6 combines with J gene TRBJ1-1, with D possibly TRBD1 on 5 matching bases. In germline, CDR1 is MNHNY, CDR2 SVGAGI (reference sequence). The V end lost 6 bases, the J end lost 1 base, and 6 bases lay between the germline ends. CDR3 length: 12 amino acids. The CDR3 bases are TGTGCCAGCAGAACAGGGAACACTGAAGCTTTCTTT. This gives the protein CASRTGNTEAFF.

The rearrangement uses TRBV19 and TRBJ1-5; tentatively, D is TRBD1 (6 bases). Germline-derived CDR1 and CDR2 are LNHDA and SQIVND (reference sequence). This CDR3 region has 16 residues. Trimming left V 1 base short and J 5 bases short, with 15 bases between. This CDR3 is CASSIVRTAGDQPQHF. The CDR3 DNA reads TGTGCCAGTAGTATAGTTCGGACAGCGGGGGATCAGCCCCAGCATTTT.

DNA for the CDR3: TGTGCCAGCAGTACGGGGGGCCGGGCGACAGATACGCAGTATTTT. Translating it yields CASSTGGRATDTQYF. The chain has TRBV6-5 and TRBJ2-3; D possibly corresponds to TRBD2 (7 bases). The V gene's germline CDR1 is MNHEY and CDR2 SVGAGI. The CDR3 loop spans 15 amino acids. Trimming shortened V by 5 bases and J by 3 bases, and 15 bases separated the two germline ends.

V is TRBV6-5 and J is TRBJ2-5; the D is unclear. Trimming stripped 5 bases from V and 4 bases from J, with 8 bases between. This CDR3 spans 12 amino acids. Germline CDR1 is MNHEY and CDR2 is SVGAGI. The CDR3 spells CASSHPLETQYF. For the CDR3, the DNA is TGTGCCAGCAGTCATCCACTAGAGACCCAGTACTTC.

The rearrangement uses TRBV27 and TRBJ2-3; either TRBD1 or TRBD2 may supply D (5 bases each). CDR3 length equals 17 residues. V lost 2 bases and J 5 bases, leaving 20 bases between the germline ends. Germline CDR1 reads MNHEY; CDR2 reads SMNVEV (reference sequence). In DNA form, the CDR3 reads TGTGCCAGCAGTTTAGGGACCGGTGGGTTGTTGGTAGATACGCAGTATTTT. Amino acids: CASSLGTGGLLVDTQYF.

The CDR3 bases are TGTGCCACCAGCAGATCGGGACAGTTCTCTGAAGCTTTCTTT. Residues: CATSRSGQFSEAFF. The rearrangement joins TRBV15 to TRBJ1-1; 7 nucleotides align to TRBD1. The CDR3 covers 14 residues. Germline lookup yields CDR1 LNHNV and CDR2 YYDKDF (reference sequence). V shed 2 bases, J shed 6 bases, and the junction held 6 bases outside the gene matches.

The CDR3 nucleotides read TGTGCCAGCAGCTCAAGGTTCCTTGGGGCGGGCGCTAGCACAGATACGCAGTATTTT. Its protein is CASSSRFLGAGASTDTQYF. This chain uses TRBV5-6 with TRBJ2-3, with D perhaps given as TRBD1 or TRBD2 (5 bases each). This CDR3 has 19 residues. Germline loops: CDR1 SGHDT, CDR2 YYEEEE. V dropped 3 bases and J dropped 0 bases, with 23 bases sitting between them.

The V gene is TRBV5-1, the J gene TRBJ1-2, with a tentative D call TRBD1 (6 bases). Per germline, CDR1 SGHRS and CDR2 YFSETQ. The CDR3 is made up of 13 amino acids. V lost 7 bases to trimming and J lost 4 bases, with 14 bases between them. CDR3 amino acids: CASSDRTVYGYTF. For the CDR3, the DNA is TGCGCCAGCTCCGACCGGACAGTCTATGGCTACACCTTC. Complete variable domain (other parts from reference TRBV5-1 and TRBJ1-2): KAGVTQTPRYLIKTRGQQVTLSCSPISGHRSVSWYQQTPGQGLQFLFEYFSETQRNKGNFPGRFSGRQFSNSRSEMNVSTLELGDSALYLCASSDRTVYGYTFGSGTRLTVV.

This sequence joins TRBV11-1 and TRBJ2-7; 8 positions match TRBD2. The CDR3 covers 14 residues. Germline assignment: CDR1 SGHAT and CDR2 FQDESV (reference sequence). The V gene end was trimmed by 5 bases and the J gene end by 6 bases; junction bases not matched to a gene: 9. CDR3 residues: CASSTPSGRSEQYF. The CDR3 DNA sequence: TGTGCCAGCAGCACCCCTAGCGGGCGGAGCGAGCAGTACTTC. Complete variable domain (other parts from reference TRBV11-1 and TRBJ2-7): EAEVAQSPRYKITEKSQAVAFWCDPISGHATLYWYRQILGQGPELLVQFQDESVVDDSQLPKDRFSAERLKGVDSTLKIQPAELGDSAMYLCASSTPSGRSEQYFGPGTRLTVT.

The rearrangement joins TRBV7-9 to TRBJ2-1, with TRBD2 matching over 9 bases. This CDR3 comprises 15 residues. Germline V lookup: CDR1 SEHNR, CDR2 FQNEAQ (reference sequence). V gave up 10 bases and J gave up 4 bases; unmatched junction bases: 11. The CDR3 coding sequence is TGTGCCAACGGTTTGAGCGGGGGGCAATACAATGAGCAGTTCTTC. It yields the protein CANGLSGGQYNEQFF.

As regards this clone: One end of the junction does not line up with germline, which may come from a read error. The V and J genes are TRBV27 and TRBJ2-4; possibly TRBD1 for D (6 bases). The germline gives CDR1 MNHEY, CDR2 SMNVEV (reference sequence). This CDR3 is 12 amino acids long. CDR3 nucleotides: TGTGCCGGCAGGGCACAGGGTTACATTCAGTACTTC. This gives the protein CAGRAQGYIQYF.

The chain has TRBV10-3 and TRBJ1-1; tentatively, D is TRBD1 (5 bases). Germline CDR1 reads ENHRY; CDR2 reads SYGVKD. Deletions cut 6 bases from V and 5 bases from J, with 13 bases between. The CDR3 is 13 amino acids. The CDR3 nucleotides are TGTGCCATCAGCCAGGGATCGGGGACTGAAGCTTTCTTT. Protein: CAISQGSGTEAFF.

The gene calls are TRBV7-7 and TRBJ2-5; 12 nucleotides agree with TRBD2. This CDR3 spans 14 amino acids. After removal of 6 bases from V and 4 bases from J, the junction contained 3 bases not matched to a gene. Germline CDR1 is SSHAT and CDR2 is FNYEAQ (reference sequence). CDR3 amino acids: CASSLGLAGETQYF. The CDR3 nucleotides are TGTGCCAGCAGTTTGGGACTAGCGGGAGAGACCCAGTACTTC.

The chain has TRBV2 and TRBJ2-3, with TRBD1 matching 7 bases. CDR3 length: 15 amino acids. Germline trimming cut 5 bases from V and 0 bases from J; bases unmatched to any gene: 5. Germline CDR1 is SNHLY and CDR2 is FYNNEI. CDR3 protein: CASSPGQPSTDTQYF. Here the CDR3 DNA reads TGTGCCAGCAGTCCGGGACAGCCTAGCACAGATACGCAGTATTTT.

This sequence joins TRBV2 and TRBJ2-5; weak D call: TRBD2 (5 bases). In germline, CDR1 is SNHLY, CDR2 FYNNEI. The V and J ends lost 7 bases and 5 bases respectively, with 8 bases between them. The length of the CDR3 is 11 residues. CDR3 sequence reads: CASTGEETQYF. The DNA for the CDR3 is TGTGCCAGCACCGGGGAGGAGACCCAGTACTTC.

This rearrangement joins TRBV5-1 to TRBJ2-3, with D unresolved. The CDR3 is 16 residues long. The V end lost 1 base, the J end lost 0 bases, and 12 bases lay between the germline ends. Germline assignment: CDR1 SGHRS and CDR2 YFSETQ. The CDR3 spells CASSLMGRTSTDTQYF. The CDR3 DNA reads as TGCGCCAGCAGCTTGATGGGCAGAACTAGCACAGATACGCAGTATTTT. Looking up the rest from reference TRBV5-1 and TRBJ2-3 gives the full variable domain: KAGVTQTPRYLIKTRGQQVTLSCSPISGHRSVSWYQQTPGQGLQFLFEYFSETQRNKGNFPGRFSGRQFSNSRSEMNVSTLELGDSALYLCASSLMGRTSTDTQYFGPGTRLTVL.

The chain combines TRBV19 with TRBJ1-2; unclear D gene. This CDR3 is built from 14 residues. The ends were cut back, 3 bases at V and 0 bases at J, with 8 bases in the middle. The germline V gene has CDR1 LNHDA and CDR2 SQIVND (reference sequence). CDR3: CASSMAVANYGYTF. The CDR3 bases are TGTGCCAGTAGTATGGCGGTAGCTAACTATGGCTACACCTTC.

The V and J genes are TRBV9 and TRBJ2-3, with D possibly being TRBD2 (7 bases). CDR1 is SGDLS and CDR2 is YYNGEE in the germline V gene. The CDR3 extends over 19 amino acids. V lost 2 bases, J lost 1 base, and 23 bases lay in between. The CDR3 here is CASSVTFGLGGPGTDTQYF. CDR3 nucleotide sequence: TGTGCCAGCAGCGTCACCTTCGGCCTCGGGGGGCCCGGCACAGATACGCAGTATTTT. The full variable domain, with the rest looked up from reference TRBV9 and TRBJ2-3, is DSGVTQTPKHLITATGQRVTLRCSPRSGDLSVYWYQQSLDQGLQFLIQYYNGEERAKGNILERFSAQQFPDLHSELNLSSLELGDSALYFCASSVTFGLGGPGTDTQYFGPGTRLTVL.

This chain connects TRBV30 to TRBJ1-6; a possible D gene is TRBD1 (5 bases). V dropped 5 bases and J dropped 7 bases, with 15 bases sitting between them. Germline-derived CDR1 and CDR2 are GTSNPN and SVGIG (reference sequence). This CDR3 is 14 amino acids long. The CDR3 nucleotides read TGTGCCTGGGGGGGAGCGGCCGCCAATTCACCCCTCCACTTT. Its translation: CAWGGAAANSPLHF.

The V and J genes are TRBV29-1 and TRBJ1-2; 9 bases map to TRBD1. In germline, CDR1 is SQVTM, CDR2 ANQGSEA. J gave up 5 bases and V 0 bases, and 10 bases lay outside the gene matches. The CDR3 is 16 amino acids. Written as DNA, the CDR3 is TGCAGCGTTGAAGAAGCAGGGACAGGGCAACGGTATGGCTACACCTTC. This gives the protein CSVEEAGTGQRYGYTF. Based on the CDR3 plus reference TRBV29-1 and TRBJ1-2, the full variable domain is SAVISQKPSRDICQRGTSLTIQCQVDSQVTMMFWYRQQPGQSLTLIATANQGSEATYESGFVIDKFPISRPNLTFSTLTVSNMSPEDSSIYLCSVEEAGTGQRYGYTFGSGTRLTVV.

The CDR3 DNA sequence: TGTGCCAGCAGACACACCGACTCTGGAAACACCATATATTTT. As protein: CASRHTDSGNTIYF. The chain joins TRBV6-5 to TRBJ1-3, with D unresolved. This CDR3 region has 14 residues. Trimming cost V 6 bases and J 0 bases, with 9 bases left between them. CDR1 MNHEY and CDR2 SVGAGI come from the germline V gene.

This chain links TRBV30 with TRBJ2-2; TRBD2 is a possible D gene (7 bases). V was trimmed by 3 bases and J by 4 bases, leaving 24 bases between them. Germline V CDR1 and CDR2: GTSNPN, SVGIG (reference sequence). The length of the CDR3 is 18 residues. The CDR3 loop reads CAWRGGANSPSSTGELFF. DNA of the CDR3: TGTGCCTGGAGGGGGGGGGCTAACAGCCCGAGCTCCACCGGGGAGCTGTTTTTT.

This chain joins TRBV29-1 and TRBJ2-2, with 9 bases matching TRBD1. The germline gives CDR1 SQVTM, CDR2 ANQGSEA. The length of the CDR3 is 14 residues. V lost 4 bases to trimming and J lost 7 bases; unmatched junction nucleotides: 7. In DNA form, the CDR3 reads TGCAGCGTTGCCCACAGGGGGCTTGGCGGGGAGCTGTTTTTT. Translating gives CSVAHRGLGGELFF.

The chain recombines TRBV6-1 with TRBJ2-5, with D perhaps TRBD1 or TRBD2 (5 bases each). Germline CDR1 MNHNS, CDR2 SASEGT. The CDR3 runs to 15 residues. Trimming pared 0 bases from V and 6 bases from J, leaving 14 bases between. Written as DNA, the CDR3 is TGTGCCAGCAGTGAAGCATCGGGACCAGGACAGACCCAGTACTTC. Its protein product is CASSEASGPGQTQYF.